The clone carrying this T cell receptor beta chain showed up just once. Its antigen remains unidentified. The data were obtained in a study of CD8+CD57+ T cells in acquired aplastic anemia. Study-level background: The average for DNA from sorted CD4+ and CD8+ cells was approximately 3.2 ug. Healthy donors averaged roughly 11 million reads for CD4+ cells.

Genomic DNA, the template, was used for profiling of the TCR beta VDJ and CDR3. One entry per CDR3 protein results from TCRdb running MiXCR on the reads. Of about 160,000 distinct CDR3 sequences listed, about 48% are singletons. With 0 bases clipped from V and 2 bases from J, the junction kept 10 bases outside the gene matches. Germline CDR1 reads DFQATT; CDR2 reads SNEGSKA (reference sequence). CDR3 length equals 16 residues. Study-wide findings and caveats: It was found that some 30 CD8+ CDR3 sequences were shared between patients and controls.

This clonotype was obtained from a human donor in good health. The sample taken for sequencing was sorted CD4+, CD8+, or CD8+CD57+ T cells (not recorded which) from PBMCs. The rearrangement uses TRBV20-1 and TRBJ2-7; 7 bases are a match to TRBD1. In DNA form, the CDR3 reads TGCAGTGCTAGAGATGAAGGCCGGGACAGTCCCTACGAGCAGTACTTC. Its translation: CSARDEGRDSPYEQYF.